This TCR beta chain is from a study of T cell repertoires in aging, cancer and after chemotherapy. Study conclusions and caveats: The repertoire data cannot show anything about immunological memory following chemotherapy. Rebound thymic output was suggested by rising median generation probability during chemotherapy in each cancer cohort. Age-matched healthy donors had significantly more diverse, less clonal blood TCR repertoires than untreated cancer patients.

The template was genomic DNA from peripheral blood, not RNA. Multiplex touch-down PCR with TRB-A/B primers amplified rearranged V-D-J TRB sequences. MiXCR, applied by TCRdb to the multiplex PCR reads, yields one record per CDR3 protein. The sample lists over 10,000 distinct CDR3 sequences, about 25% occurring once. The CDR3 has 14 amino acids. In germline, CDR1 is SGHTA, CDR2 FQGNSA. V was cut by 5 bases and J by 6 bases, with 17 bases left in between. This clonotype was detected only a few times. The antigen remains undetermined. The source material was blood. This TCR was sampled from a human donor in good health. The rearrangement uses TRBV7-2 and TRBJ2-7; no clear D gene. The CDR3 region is CASSPEVTRGEQYF. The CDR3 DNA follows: TGTGCCAGCAGCCCAGAGGTGACGCGAGGCGAGCAGTACTTC.